This T cell receptor (beta chain) emerged from a study of human T cells and chemical hapten exposure (dated by TCRdb to the early 2020s). Describing the broader study: For sensitization, 2% DPC in acetone was applied to a 2 cm by 2 cm area of upper inner arm skin. Patients additionally received weekly therapeutic DPC doses to the scalp throughout the approximately 25-week study period. Patch testing was performed on the upper back with Finn chambers containing 0.01% DPC, and the patch tests were scored after 6 days according to International Contact Dermatitis Research Group standards. Most of the patients in the cohort were female, and the cohort covered alopecia areata with under or over 50% scalp involvement, alopecia totalis and alopecia universalis. Libraries were pooled for sequencing, and variation in per-sample TCR yields was attributed mainly to small differences in library volumes within the pool. Peripheral blood TCR repertoire changes were tracked in vivo in alopecia patients during primary and secondary sensitization to the hapten diphenylcyclopropenone (DPC). Blood samples were taken from patients before sensitization (week 0) and then at 2, 6 and about 24 weeks after DPC sensitization. Blood for TCR sequencing was provided by twenty-nine alopecia patients at one to four time points (pre-sensitization, 2, 6 and 24 weeks). Study-level results and caveats: The number of PT1 expanded TCRs positively correlated with patch test score, significant at thresholds 8, 16 and 32 but not 4. DPC sensitization did not change how many TCRs were above 1 in 1000 frequency, and no evidence was found of alterations in global repertoire structure. Compared with pre-sensitization or healthy control sets, expanded TCRs formed significantly more large CDR3 similarity clusters, which is consistent with antigen-driven responses. After repeated subsampling, changes were observed in the strength of the expansion versus patch-test correlation and in the threshold at which the correlation became significant. Alopecia, a presumed autoimmune disease, was present in all patients, so the immune response of the patients might differ from that of healthy individuals.

To prepare the library, RACE was applied. The sample was run on a NextSeq 500. Library preparation attached unique molecular identifiers to individual cDNA molecules for quantitative, reproducible TCR counting. For every blood RNA sample, sequencing covered both the TCR alpha and TCR beta chains. The authors' pipeline ran thus. Samples had a median of roughly 99,000 TCRs, with a range from roughly 23,224 to 700,000. V, J and CDR3 annotation of the TCR reads was carried out using the Decombinator software suite. Every sample was subsampled to the same number of TCRs (28,000) for the PS versus PT1 abundance plots. Expanded TCRs were defined as absent before sensitization and observed at least eight times at the 2-week time point. TCRdb trimmed the raw reads at Q25, called clones with MiXCR and kept productive beta chains. When rows share a CDR3 protein, they turn into one entry using the most common DNA and genes. The V and J calls come from TCRdb's annotation, not from the publication. This sample holds a few hundred thousand distinct CDR3 sequences; around 5.5% were observed only once. Jointly, the top ten make up around 8% of the sample.

The sample's time point label, decoded: pre-sensitization, week 0. Explained via the paper, the treatment or condition label denotes: therapeutic diphenylcyclopropenone sensitization with weekly scalp DPC. Blood at each patch-test visit was drawn before the patch test was applied. Eligible patients were aged 18 to 70, diagnosed with alopecia, deemed suitable for DPC therapy, and excluded if pregnant. Total RNA was isolated from unfractionated whole blood collected in Tempus Blood RNA tubes. This clonotype was detected many times. Its recognized antigen is unknown. Base qualities were left out, and no much larger clone turns up one base away. CDR1 and CDR2 are read off the germline V gene (reference sequence) as SGHKS and YYEKEE. The CDR3 sequence holds 15 residues, the cysteine and phenylalanine included. CDR3 DNA is the only sequence kept; it has 45 bases, read in frame from the first base. Trimming removed 0 bases from V and 4 bases from J, leaving 13 bases between the germline ends.

The sequence derives from a woman aged 18-30 years with alopecia areata. Some clones in this sample may be carry-over from other donors' samples. The source was whole blood, collected in connection with sensitization to the hapten diphenylcyclopropenone (DPC). In this chain, TRBV5-5 is recombined with TRBJ1-2; the D segment could be TRBD1, given 6 matching bases. The encoded CDR3 is CASSLELGAIYGYTF. The DNA reads as follows: TGTGCCAGCAGCTTGGAACTGGGGGCGATCTATGGCTACACCTTC.